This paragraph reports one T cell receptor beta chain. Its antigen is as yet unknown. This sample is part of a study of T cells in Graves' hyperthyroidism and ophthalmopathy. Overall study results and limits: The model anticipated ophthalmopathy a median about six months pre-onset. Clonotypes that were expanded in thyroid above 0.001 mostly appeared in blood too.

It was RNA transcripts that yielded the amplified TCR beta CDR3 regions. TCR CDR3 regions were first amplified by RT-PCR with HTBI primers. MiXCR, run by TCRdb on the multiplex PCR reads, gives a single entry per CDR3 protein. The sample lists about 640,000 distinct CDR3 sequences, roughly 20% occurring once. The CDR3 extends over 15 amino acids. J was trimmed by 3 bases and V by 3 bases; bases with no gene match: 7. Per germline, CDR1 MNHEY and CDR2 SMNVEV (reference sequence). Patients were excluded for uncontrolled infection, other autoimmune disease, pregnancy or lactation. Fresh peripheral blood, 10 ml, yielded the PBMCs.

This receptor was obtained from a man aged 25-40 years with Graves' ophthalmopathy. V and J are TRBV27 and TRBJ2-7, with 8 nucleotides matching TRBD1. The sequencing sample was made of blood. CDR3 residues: CASSFSRDRIYEQYF. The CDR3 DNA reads TGTGCCAGCAGTTTTTCTAGGGACAGGATCTACGAGCAGTACTTC.